The 20 T cell receptor beta chains below were found in one sample sequenced in a study of T cells in Graves' hyperthyroidism and ophthalmopathy. Regions amplified from RNA transcripts were the TCR beta CDR3 regions. HTBI primers were used for first-round RT-PCR of the TCR CDR3. One entry per CDR3 protein results from TCRdb running MiXCR on the multiplex PCR reads. The data contain fewer than 750,000 distinct CDR3 sequences, around 15% of them singletons. Sequences were obtained from blood. All receptors come from a woman aged 45-59 years with Graves' ophthalmopathy.

The gene calls are TRBV6-1 and TRBJ1-1; D perhaps matches TRBD1 (6 bases). CDR3 size: 15 residues. Trimming removed 6 bases from V and 1 base from J, with 15 bases in between. In germline, CDR1 is MNHNS, CDR2 SASEGT. The CDR3 here is CASRPGGTSNTEAFF. CDR3 DNA: TGTGCCAGCAGGCCCGGGGGGACATCGAACACTGAAGCTTTCTTT.

The V and J genes are TRBV6-5 and TRBJ2-3; D is unclear. CDR1 is MNHEY, CDR2 SVGAGI, per germline. Trimming shortened V by 2 bases and J by 3 bases, and 12 bases separated the two germline ends. The CDR3 runs to 15 residues. CDR3 coding DNA: TGTGCCAGCAGTTACGAGGTAGTGGGAACAGATACGCAGTATTTT. Residues: CASSYEVVGTDTQYF.

As concerns this clonotype: This sequence may be a read error, since a much larger clone differs from it by one base. The chain is built from TRBV9 and TRBJ2-1, with D perhaps TRBD1 (6 bases). Germline V gives CDR1 SGDLS, CDR2 YYNGEE. The length of the CDR3 is 16 residues. CDR3 in DNA: TGTGCCAGCAGCGTATCTGGGACAAGCTCCTGCAATGAGCAGTTCTTC. It is translated as CASSVSGTSSCNEQFF.

The rearrangement links TRBV5-1 to TRBJ1-6, with TRBD1 identical over 8 bases. This CDR3 spans 16 amino acids. Germline assignment: CDR1 SGHRS and CDR2 YFSETQ. V lost 4 bases and J lost 7; bases outside the gene matches: 10. CDR3 sequence reads: CASSPNGQGTNSPLHF. CDR3 bases: TGCGCCAGCAGCCCAAACGGACAGGGAACCAATTCACCCCTCCACTTT.

This clonotype was seen many times. The chain joins TRBV7-2 to TRBJ2-7, with 7 bases fitting TRBD1. The CDR3 has 15 amino acids. Germline lookup yields CDR1 SGHTA and CDR2 FQGNSA. With 3 bases clipped from V and 5 bases from J, the junction kept 10 bases outside the gene matches. For the CDR3, the DNA is TGTGCCAGCAGCTTTCATTCCGGGACAGCGGACGAGCAGTACTTC. This encodes CASSFHSGTADEQYF.

The CDR3: CASSYPTSAGGNQPQHF. DNA of the CDR3: TGTGCCAGCAGTTACCCGACGTCGGCAGGGGGTAATCAGCCCCAGCATTTT. The chain joins TRBV6-2 or TRBV6-3 to TRBJ1-5; the match to TRBD1 covers 7 bases. The CDR3 sequence is 17 residues long. Per the germline V gene, CDR1 is MNHEY and CDR2 is SVGEGT. Losses at the gene ends were 2 bases for V and 4 bases for J; bases not matched to a gene: 11.

In its sample, this clonotype was seen many times. The rearrangement joins TRBV7-9 to TRBJ2-1; 14 positions match TRBD2. CDR1 and CDR2 from the germline V gene are SEHNR and FQNEAQ (reference sequence). V dropped 8 bases and J dropped 1; count of bases not matched to a gene: 13. The CDR3 totals 19 residues. The CDR3 loop is CASFPGQGLAGVSYNEQFF. The CDR3 DNA follows: TGTGCCAGCTTCCCGGGGCAGGGACTAGCGGGAGTATCCTACAATGAGCAGTTCTTC.

This clonotype was seen ten or more times. This rearrangement joins TRBV24-1 to TRBJ1-1; TRBD1 is a possible D gene (5 bases). The V end was cut by 6 bases, the J end by 0 bases, with 10 bases between. Germline values: CDR1 KGHDR, CDR2 SFDVKD. The CDR3 is 14 amino acids. CDR3 sequence reads: CATSQPGVNTEAFF. Here the CDR3 DNA reads TGTGCCACCAGTCAACCGGGGGTGAACACTGAAGCTTTCTTT.

This chain uses TRBV2 with TRBJ1-6, with D uncertain. Germline V CDR1 and CDR2: SNHLY, FYNNEI. This CDR3 has 13 residues. Trimming took 8 bases from V and 6 from J, leaving 11 bases between them. Written as DNA, the CDR3 is TGTGCCAGCCACGGACGGATTAATTCACCCCTCCACTTT. Its protein is CASHGRINSPLHF.

This clonotype has at least ten counts. The chain couples TRBV28 to TRBJ2-7; 11 bases align to TRBD1. The junction had 1 base not matched to a gene; V was cut back by 3 bases and J by 3 bases. Germline lookup yields CDR1 MDHEN and CDR2 SYDVKM. The CDR3 extends over 14 amino acids. The CDR3 spells CASSFGTGGYEQYF. CDR3 DNA: TGTGCCAGCAGTTTCGGGACAGGGGGCTACGAGCAGTACTTC.

This clonotype was counted many times. The CDR3 reads CASSPQRAETQYF. Here the CDR3 DNA reads TGTGCCAGCTCACCACAGAGGGCAGAGACCCAGTACTTC. The V gene is TRBV18, the J gene TRBJ2-5; D perhaps matches TRBD2 (5 bases). V shed 1 base and J shed 4 bases, with 7 bases lying between them. The CDR3 is 13 amino acids. Germline V CDR1 and CDR2: KGHSH, LQKENI.

Ten or more counts support this clonotype. The V call is TRBV6-5, the J call TRBJ2-3; TRBD2 is a possible D gene (6 bases). Trimming cost V 0 bases and J 6 bases, with 16 bases left between them. From germline, CDR1 is MNHEY and CDR2 SVGAGI. CDR3 length: 16 amino acids. The CDR3, as DNA: TGTGCCAGCAGTTACTCGCGCCTAGCGAAGCCTGATACGCAGTATTTT. Amino acid sequence: CASSYSRLAKPDTQYF.

This clonotype occurred many times. V usage is TRBV30 and J usage is TRBJ2-7; no definite D call. Germline V CDR1 and CDR2: GTSNPN, SVGIG (reference sequence). The CDR3 is 12 amino acids. Deletions cut 2 bases from V and 3 bases from J, with 8 bases between. In nucleotides, the CDR3 is TGTGCCTGGAGTCTCGCCCACTACGAGCAGTACTTC. Translation: CAWSLAHYEQYF.

The rearrangement uses TRBV11-2 and TRBJ1-3; weak D call: TRBD1 (6 bases). The CDR3 is made up of 16 amino acids. Per the germline V gene, CDR1 is SGHAT and CDR2 is FQNNGV. The V gene lost 5 bases and the J gene lost 0 bases, with 14 bases spanning the gap. The CDR3: CASSKDSRLSGNTIYF. Written as DNA, the CDR3 is TGTGCCAGCAGCAAGGACAGCCGTCTCTCTGGAAACACCATATATTTT.

CDR3 nucleotide sequence: TGTGCCAGTATGAGGTACGAGCAGTACTTC. Translated: CASMRYEQYF. The chain couples TRBV19 to TRBJ2-7; D unclear. The CDR3 spans 10 residues. Per germline, CDR1 LNHDA and CDR2 SQIVND (reference sequence). Trimming removed 7 bases from V and 4 bases from J, with 5 bases in between.

This clonotype has more than one count but fewer than ten. The rearrangement uses TRBV7-6 and TRBJ1-1; a possible D gene is TRBD1 (5 bases). The CDR3 is 15 amino acids. CDR1 and CDR2 (germline): SGHVS, FNYEAQ. V shed 5 bases and J shed 5 bases, with 18 bases lying between them. DNA of the CDR3: TGTGCCAGCAGCCCTCGCTCAGGGATGGGGACTGAAGCTTTCTTT. Translated: CASSPRSGMGTEAFF.

This clonotype was seen many times. The gene calls are TRBV2 and TRBJ2-7; possibly TRBD1 for D (5 bases). Trimming shortened V by 5 bases and J by 0 bases, and 8 bases separated the two germline ends. From germline, CDR1 is SNHLY and CDR2 FYNNEI. The CDR3 has 13 residues. In nucleotides, the CDR3 is TGTGCCAGCAGTACAGGAAGCTCCTACGAGCAGTACTTC. It encodes CASSTGSSYEQYF.

In its sample, this clonotype was seen many times. The V and J genes are TRBV28 and TRBJ2-7; 7 bases are shared with TRBD1. CDR3 length equals 14 residues. The germline CDR1 and CDR2 sequences are MDHEN and SYDVKM. The trim removed 5 bases at V and 1 base at J, leaving 5 bases unmatched. For the CDR3, the DNA is TGTGCCAGCAGTACCAAGACAGGGTCCTACGAGCAGTACTTC. Amino acids: CASSTKTGSYEQYF.

This clonotype was counted ten times or more. V is TRBV12-5 and J is TRBJ1-1; no definite D call. V lost 1 base, J lost 8 bases, and 11 bases lay in between. The CDR3 sequence is 13 residues long. Germline V gene lookup returns CDR1 LGHNT and CDR2 FRNRAP. The CDR3 sequence is CASGLDGYTEAFF. The CDR3 DNA reads TGTGCTAGTGGTTTGGACGGTTATACAGAAGCTTTCTTT.

This clonotype appeared many times. The rearrangement joins TRBV3-1 to TRBJ2-1, with a possible D match to TRBD2 (6 bases). From germline, CDR1 is LGHDT and CDR2 YNNKEL (reference sequence). V lost 1 base and J 6 bases, leaving 13 bases between the germline ends. This CDR3 comprises 15 residues. CDR3 residues: CASSQGTKRGNEQFF. The DNA of the CDR3 is TGTGCCAGCAGCCAAGGGACTAAAAGGGGCAATGAGCAGTTCTTC.